This T cell receptor (beta chain) came from a study of response to subunit inactivated influenza vaccine. TCRdb re-analysed the RT-PCR reads in MiXCR, keeping a single row per CDR3 protein. Here the sample spans 710,000 or so distinct CDR3 sequences, approximately 14% being singletons. Study results and caveats: Few additional T cells are recruited per seasonal influenza vaccination, authors suggested.

Concerning this clonotype: The antigen remains undetermined.

CDR3 length equals 15 residues. Trimming at V came to 4 bases and at J to 2 bases, leaving 7 bases not matched to a gene. This clonotype was sampled from a middle-aged man who received an inactivated influenza vaccine. The gene calls are TRBV12-3 or TRBV12-4 and TRBJ2-7, with 8 bases matching TRBD1. The source was PBMCs from blood, collected roughly 12 days after vaccination. The CDR3 DNA is TGTGCCAGCAGTTCCGACAGGGGTAGCCCCTACGAGCAGTACTTC. It is translated as CASSSDRGSPYEQYF.